The next 8 T cell receptor beta chains were all read from a single sample in a study of OX40 agonist ivuxolimab in advanced cancers. Data came from immunoSEQ multiplex PCR; TCRdb stores just in-frame clones and leaves some out. Of about 58,000 clones listed, about 87% are singletons. This specimen was CD4+ or CD8+ T cells sorted from blood, taken in a trial of the OX40 agonist ivuxolimab. All receptors come from an adult with an advanced solid tumor such as melanoma, head and neck, liver or kidney cancer.

The rearrangement uses TRBV30 and TRBJ1-4; maybe TRBD1 (5 bases). The V and J ends lost 2 bases and 8 bases respectively, with 18 bases between them. The germline V gene encodes CDR1 GTSNPN and CDR2 SVGIG (reference sequence). This CDR3 has 15 amino acids. In nucleotides, the CDR3 is TGTGCCTGGAGTCGGGGAGTGGGGGGTGCAGAAAAACTGTTTTTT. It specifies CAWSRGVGGAEKLFF.

The chain employs TRBV28 and TRBJ2-1, with 7 positions matching TRBD1. With 6 bases clipped from V and 10 bases from J, the junction kept 12 bases outside the gene matches. From germline, CDR1 is MDHEN and CDR2 SYDVKM. The CDR3 contains 14 residues. CDR3 bases: TGTGCCAGCAGGCCGGGACAGCCAGAGGGAGAGCAGTTCTTC. Translation gives CASRPGQPEGEQFF.

The V call is TRBV6-5, the J call TRBJ2-7; 7 positions match TRBD1. Per germline, CDR1 MNHEY and CDR2 SVGAGI. The CDR3 is 14 residues long. The trim removed 2 bases at V and 3 bases at J, leaving 4 bases unmatched. The CDR3 nucleotides are TGTGCCAGCAGTTACGCGCAGGGGGTCTACGAGCAGTACTTC. Its translation is CASSYAQGVYEQYF.

The V and J genes are TRBV7-6 and TRBJ2-5; 7 bases agree with TRBD1. Germline V gene lookup returns CDR1 SGHVS and CDR2 FNYEAQ. The CDR3 contains 15 residues. V shed 4 bases, J shed 3 bases, and the junction held 8 bases outside the gene matches. The DNA for the CDR3 is TGTGCCAGCAGCTCCGCCGGGACAGTGAAAGAGACCCAGTACTTC. This codes for CASSSAGTVKETQYF.

This chain connects TRBV21-1 to TRBJ2-1; the tabulated D call, TRBD2, remains unverified against the DNA. TRBV21-1 is a pseudogene segment. CDR3 length: 14 amino acids. The CDR3 nucleotides are TGTGCCAGCAGCAAAAGCGGTAGTTACAATGAGCAGTTCTTC. As protein: CASSKSGSYNEQFF.

This clone is a singleton in its sample. This chain links TRBV19 with TRBJ2-7, with D perhaps TRBD1 (5 bases). This CDR3 comprises 15 residues. Germline CDR1 LNHDA, CDR2 SQIVND (reference sequence). V lost 4 bases, J lost 3 bases, and 16 bases lay in between. The CDR3 nucleotides are TGTGCCAGTAGTACGGTGGGGCAGGGAAACTACGAGCAGTACTTC. The encoded protein is CASSTVGQGNYEQYF.

This chain links TRBV19 with TRBJ1-1, with no clear D. Trimming took off 7 bases at V and 5 bases at J, with 14 bases between the two ends. This CDR3 region has 13 residues. Germline V gives CDR1 LNHDA, CDR2 SQIVND (reference sequence). CDR3 DNA sequence: TGTGCCAGTAATTTAGAGGGTTTGACTGAAGCTTTCTTT. Translation gives CASNLEGLTEAFF.

The chain recombines TRBV19 with TRBJ2-1; perhaps TRBD1 as D (5 bases). Germline V gene data show CDR1 as LNHDA and CDR2 as SQIVND (reference sequence). This CDR3 has 13 residues. The V end was cut by 3 bases, the J end by 13 bases, with 16 bases between. DNA for the CDR3: TGTGCCAGTAGTATGCAGACAGATACCTCACAGTTCTTC. This gives the protein CASSMQTDTSQFF.